Included here is one TCR beta chain sequence, with context. What it binds is not known. The data originate from a study of Tregs in tolerant kidney transplant recipients. Study at large: An approximately three-day belatacept mixed lymphocyte reaction, sometimes plus 5-day graft donor restimulation, preceded CD4+CD25+CD127- sorting. Study-wide points: This study did not directly address biological reproducibility. Few patients were studied, so findings need validation in larger groups.

TCRdb's table, derived via immunoSEQ multiplex PCR, lists solely in-frame clones and lacks some. The sample includes just under 45,000 clones, around 95% of them seen just once. The ends were cut back, 0 bases at V and 6 bases at J, with 18 bases in the middle. CDR1 and CDR2 from the germline V gene are SGHTA and FQGNSA. The CDR3 is 16 residues long. The chain is built from TRBV7-2 and TRBJ2-7, with D uncertain. The TCR comes from a human donor in good health. The sample comprised Tregs from blood cultured with allogeneic cells. This CDR3 reads CASSLAGLGFGSEQYF. The CDR3, as DNA: TGTGCCAGCAGCTTAGCTGGGTTGGGCTTTGGCTCCGAGCAGTACTTC.